This T cell receptor beta chain is drawn from a study of regulatory T cells in long-lasting Graves disease. This clonotype was counted between two and nine times. Regarding time point: newly diagnosed GD, antithyroid drugs for less than 3 months. PBMC RNA served as the TCR library source. The CDR3 extends over 11 amino acids. The germline CDR1 and CDR2 sequences are MGHDK and SYGVNS. Trimming took off 4 bases at V and 8 bases at J, with 5 bases between the two ends. Building the TCR beta libraries relied on iRepertoire HTBI primers, and CDR3 regions underwent Arm-PCR. TCRdb analysed the multiplex PCR reads with MiXCR anew, one entry per CDR3 protein. This sample carries some 400,000 distinct CDR3 sequences, under 15% of them seen once, and the ten largest clones take over 15%. The same data also contributed to another study, on T cells in Graves' hyperthyroidism and ophthalmopathy. As that report states: First-round RT-PCR with HTBI primers amplified the TCR CDR3 region. Ophthalmopathy and stable hyperthyroidism were separated by a 13 V-J model.

The source is a woman aged 25 to 45 with Graves disease. The source material was peripheral blood mononuclear cells (PBMCs), sampled at new diagnosis, from a patient treated with antithyroid drugs. The V call is TRBV25-1, the J call TRBJ1-4; the D is unclear. The CDR3 spells CASSVSEKLFF. CDR3 DNA sequence: TGTGCCAGCAGTGTTAGCGAAAAACTGTTTTTT.